The next 28 T cell receptor beta chains were all read from a single sample in a study of neurological immune-mediated disorders. TCRdb reprocessed the 5' RACE reads with MiXCR, giving one entry per CDR3 protein. The sample lists about 30,000 distinct CDR3 sequences, under 6% occurring once. The sample comprised CD4+ T cells from blood. The receptor set was obtained from a woman between 45 and 60 years old in good health.

This clonotype was detected many times. The J gene is TRBJ2-2, the V gene TRBV9, with no clear D. The CDR3 has 15 residues. Trimming shortened V by 3 bases and J by 6 bases, and 15 bases separated the two germline ends. The germline CDR1 and CDR2 sequences are SGDLS and YYNGEE. In DNA, the CDR3 is TGTGCCAGCAGCGCCAACCCCCCACGGGCCGGGGAGCTGTTTTTT. This codes for CASSANPPRAGELFF.

This clonotype appeared many times. The gene calls are TRBV2 and TRBJ1-5, with D unresolved. Deletions cut 6 bases from V and 2 bases from J, with 14 bases between. The CDR3 contains 15 residues. Germline V gene sequence: CDR1 SNHLY, CDR2 FYNNEI. The CDR3 protein is CASSRSRVGNQPQHF. The CDR3 nucleotides read TGTGCCAGCAGCAGAAGTCGGGTTGGCAATCAGCCCCAGCATTTT.

This clonotype was recorded many times. The chain links TRBV6-2 or TRBV6-3 to TRBJ2-7, with 11 bases that match TRBD2. Germline CDR1 reads MNHEY; CDR2 reads SVGEGT. Trimming removed 7 bases from V and 3 bases from J; junction bases left unmatched: 11. The CDR3 is made up of 16 amino acids. The CDR3 here is CASTARTSGSLYEQYF. The CDR3, as DNA: TGTGCCAGCACCGCCCGAACTAGCGGGAGCCTCTACGAGCAGTACTTC.

This clonotype was found many times. The gene calls are TRBV2 and TRBJ2-5; possibly TRBD1 for D (6 bases). The V gene lost 1 base and the J gene lost 2 bases, with 11 bases spanning the gap. The CDR3 spans 15 residues. Germline V CDR1 and CDR2: SNHLY, FYNNEI. The CDR3 spells CASSEGTDTQETQYF. The CDR3 DNA follows: TGTGCCAGCAGTGAAGGGACAGACACACAAGAGACCCAGTACTTC.

The chain employs TRBV11-2 and TRBJ1-1, with TRBD1 matching over 7 bases. CDR1 and CDR2 (germline): SGHAT, FQNNGV. The V gene end was trimmed by 1 base and the J gene end by 0 bases; junction bases not matched to a gene: 8. The CDR3 totals 17 residues. This CDR3 is CASSLGTGFRMNTEAFF. The CDR3, as DNA: TGTGCCAGCAGCTTAGGGACAGGATTTCGCATGAACACTGAAGCTTTCTTT.

This clonotype was seen ten or more times. The CDR3 is CASSFRGGSIQETQYF. The CDR3 DNA reads as TGTGCCAGCAGCTTCCGGGGGGGGTCAATCCAAGAGACCCAGTACTTC. The V gene is TRBV7-2, the J gene TRBJ2-5; the match to TRBD2 covers 8 bases. The ends lost 3 bases at V and 1 base at J; junction bases unmatched: 7. The CDR3 is 16 residues long. Germline loops: CDR1 SGHTA, CDR2 FQGNSA.

The chain combines TRBV5-1 with TRBJ2-1, with D uncertain. The CDR3 is 15 residues long. The V and J ends lost 5 bases and 2 bases respectively, with 14 bases between them. Germline V gives CDR1 SGHRS, CDR2 YFSETQ. The CDR3 DNA follows: TGCGCCAGCAGACCGGACGGACGAACCTACAATGAGCAGTTCTTC. Its translation: CASRPDGRTYNEQFF.

The gene calls are TRBV5-4 and TRBJ2-3; 9 bases are a match to TRBD2. V lost 4 bases to trimming and J lost 2 bases; unmatched junction nucleotides: 11. Per the germline V gene, CDR1 is SGHNT and CDR2 is YYREEE (reference sequence). The CDR3 is made up of 17 amino acids. For the CDR3, the DNA is TGTGCCAGCAGCCCCCCTGGGGCGGGGGGGCTCACAGATACGCAGTATTTT. Protein: CASSPPGAGGLTDTQYF.

This clonotype was seen ten or more times. The V call is TRBV21-1, the J call TRBJ1-1. TRBV21-1 is classified as a pseudogene. The CDR3 loop spans 15 amino acids. CDR3 protein: CASSPRVMTTAEAFF. CDR3 nucleotides: TGTGCCAGCAGCCCACGGGTGATGACCACAGCTGAAGCTTTCTTT.

This clonotype was detected many times. CDR3 amino acids: CASSYSTPRAGAFF. The DNA for the CDR3 is TGTGCCAGCAGTTACTCGACACCCCGGGCAGGAGCTTTCTTT. The J gene is TRBJ1-1, the V gene TRBV6-5; D gene ambiguous. In germline, CDR1 is MNHEY, CDR2 SVGAGI. The V and J ends lost 0 bases and 10 bases respectively, with 15 bases between them. This CDR3 is 14 amino acids long.

The table lists this clonotype with many counts. V gene TRBV6-2 or TRBV6-3 combines with J gene TRBJ2-1; unclear D gene. This CDR3 has 15 residues. Looked up from germline, CDR1 is MNHEY and CDR2 is SVGEGT. V was trimmed by 2 bases and J by 6 bases, leaving 14 bases between them. CDR3 residues: CASSYVGYPSNEQFF. Written as DNA, the CDR3 is TGTGCCAGCAGTTACGTTGGTTACCCCAGCAATGAGCAGTTCTTC.

This clonotype was counted many times. CDR3 coding DNA: TGTGCCAGCAGCTTATACGGGAAGACTGAAGCTTTCTTT. Protein product: CASSLYGKTEAFF. This chain uses TRBV7-3 with TRBJ1-1; D call uncertain. With 2 bases removed from V and 5 bases from J, the gap between germline ends came to 9 bases. Germline V lookup: CDR1 SGHTA, CDR2 FQGTGA. The CDR3 runs 13 residues. The full variable domain, rest sourced from reference TRBV7-3 and TRBJ1-1, is GAGVSQTPSNKVTEKGKYVELRCDPISGHTALYWYRQSLGQGPEFLIYFQGTGAADDSGLPNDRFFAVRPEGSVSTLKIQRTERGDSAVYLCASSLYGKTEAFFGQGTRLTVV.

Many counts were recorded for this clonotype. Germline is not matched at one junction end, which may reflect a read error. The V and J genes are TRBV11-2 and TRBJ1-1; TRBD1 might be the D (6 bases). This CDR3 has 14 residues. Germline V gene sequence: CDR1 SGHAT, CDR2 FQNNGV. DNA of the CDR3: TGTGCCAGCAGCTTAGATCCGGGGGCGAGCGGCGCCGGCTTT. Encoded protein: CASSLDPGASGAGF.

This clonotype was observed many times. The chain recombines TRBV6-2 or TRBV6-3 with TRBJ2-6; perhaps TRBD1 as D (5 bases). This CDR3 has 18 amino acids. V dropped 1 base and J dropped 2 bases, with 15 bases sitting between them. The germline V gene has CDR1 MNHEY and CDR2 SVGEGT. In nucleotides, the CDR3 is TGTGCCAGCAGTTACTACCGAAGCGACAGACCTGGGGCCAACGTCCTGACTTTC. Protein sequence: CASSYYRSDRPGANVLTF.

This clonotype was seen ten or more times. The rearrangement links TRBV4-1 to TRBJ2-1; 14 positions match TRBD2. The trim removed 1 base at V and 4 bases at J, leaving 6 bases unmatched. Germline V gives CDR1 MGHRA, CDR2 YSYEKL. The CDR3 extends over 18 amino acids. Here the CDR3 reads CASSQAGTSGGPYNEQFF. The CDR3 DNA reads TGCGCCAGCAGCCAAGCCGGGACTAGCGGGGGCCCATACAATGAGCAGTTCTTC.

By its share, this clonotype is medium-sized. The chain carries TRBV9 and TRBJ2-7, with 9 bases lining up with TRBD1. The length of the CDR3 is 14 residues. Germline CDR1 is SGDLS and CDR2 is YYNGEE. V was pared by 3 bases and J by 5 bases, with 6 bases of the junction left unmatched. The CDR3 sequence is CASSAGQGYNEQYF. The CDR3 DNA sequence: TGTGCCAGCAGCGCCGGACAGGGGTACAACGAGCAGTACTTC. Supplemented by reference TRBV9 and TRBJ2-7, the full variable domain reads DSGVTQTPKHLITATGQRVTLRCSPRSGDLSVYWYQQSLDQGLQFLIQYYNGEERAKGNILERFSAQQFPDLHSELNLSSLELGDSALYFCASSAGQGYNEQYFGPGTRLTVT.

This clonotype appeared many times. The V and J genes are TRBV7-2 and TRBJ1-1; TRBD1 agrees at 7 bases. Losses at the gene ends were 5 bases for V and 10 bases for J; bases not matched to a gene: 7. This CDR3 has 12 residues. In germline, CDR1 is SGHTA, CDR2 FQGNSA. The CDR3 spells CASSVNRGPAFF. The DNA for the CDR3 is TGTGCCAGCAGCGTAAACAGGGGCCCAGCTTTCTTT.

This clonotype has at least ten counts. The chain employs TRBV11-2 and TRBJ2-1; no clear D. Germline CDR1 SGHAT, CDR2 FQNNGV. V lost 0 bases and J lost 6, with 6 bases in between. The CDR3 sequence is 13 residues long. CDR3 protein: CASSLEASNEQFF. The CDR3 region has the DNA TGTGCCAGCAGCTTAGAGGCTAGCAATGAGCAGTTCTTC.

Many counts were recorded for this clonotype. CDR3 in DNA: TGTGCCAGCAGTTTTAGCTTAACGGGCCTTAATCAGCCCCAGCATTTT. Translating gives CASSFSLTGLNQPQHF. The chain joins TRBV28 to TRBJ1-5, with no clear D. Per germline, CDR1 MDHEN and CDR2 SYDVKM. This CDR3 is 16 amino acids long. Trimming left V 3 bases short and J 4 bases short, with 16 bases between. Complete variable domain (other parts from reference TRBV28 and TRBJ1-5): DVKVTQSSRYLVKRTGEKVFLECVQDMDHENMFWYRQDPGLGLRLIYFSYDVKMKEKGDIPEGYSVSREKKERFSLILESASTNQTSMYLCASSFSLTGLNQPQHFGDGTRLSIL.

This clonotype was observed at least ten times. The chain joins TRBV11-2 to TRBJ2-3; D gene ambiguous. Trimming took off 0 bases at V and 9 bases at J, with 10 bases between the two ends. The CDR3 loop spans 13 amino acids. Germline-derived CDR1 and CDR2 are SGHAT and FQNNGV. CDR3 DNA sequence: TGTGCCAGCAGCTTAGAAGCCGGCCAGACGCAGTATTTT. It encodes CASSLEAGQTQYF.

This clonotype was seen many times. V is TRBV5-5 and J is TRBJ1-2; D gene ambiguous. From germline, CDR1 is SGHKS and CDR2 YYEKEE (reference sequence). Trimming removed 0 bases from V and 4 bases from J, with 10 bases in between. The CDR3 consists of 14 residues. The CDR3: CASSLDQQPYGYTF. The CDR3, as DNA: TGTGCCAGCAGCTTGGATCAACAACCCTATGGCTACACCTTC. Supplemented by reference TRBV5-5 and TRBJ1-2, the full variable domain reads DAGVTQSPTHLIKTRGQQVTLRCSPISGHKSVSWYQQVLGQGPQFIFQYYEKEERGRGNFPDRFSARQFPNYSSELNVNALLLGDSALYLCASSLDQQPYGYTFGSGTRLTVV.

This clonotype was seen at least ten times. V is TRBV28 and J is TRBJ1-4; TRBD1 is a possible D gene (5 bases). This CDR3 is built from 16 residues. Between the trimmed V and J ends, which lost 5 bases and 4 bases, there was a span of 17 bases. CDR1 and CDR2 from the germline V gene are MDHEN and SYDVKM. The CDR3, as DNA: TGTGCCAGCAGTCGAGGTCGTGGTGGGGGTAATGAAAAACTGTTTTTT. This codes for CASSRGRGGGNEKLFF.

This clonotype was seen at least ten times. The rearrangement uses TRBV2 and TRBJ2-3; 7 nucleotides agree with TRBD2. The CDR3 is 13 residues long. The germline gives CDR1 SNHLY, CDR2 FYNNEI. With 3 bases clipped from V and 6 bases from J, the junction kept 3 bases outside the gene matches. CDR3 region: CASSDSSGDTQYF. The CDR3, as DNA: TGTGCCAGCAGTGACTCTAGCGGCGATACGCAGTATTTT.

In its sample, this clonotype was seen many times. As DNA, the CDR3 is TGTGCCAGCAGCGAGCGGACCGGAGGCTACAATGAGCAGTTCTTC. Its translation: CASSERTGGYNEQFF. V and J are TRBV2 and TRBJ2-1; a possible D gene is TRBD2 (5 bases). Germline loops: CDR1 SNHLY, CDR2 FYNNEI. CDR3 size: 15 residues. Trimming removed 6 bases from V and 3 bases from J, with 15 bases in between. Drawing the rest from reference TRBV2 and TRBJ2-1, the complete variable domain is EPEVTQTPSHQVTQMGQEVILRCVPISNHLYFYWYRQILGQKVEFLVSFYNNEISEKSEIFDDQFSVERPDGSNFTLKIRSTKLEDSAMYFCASSERTGGYNEQFFGPGTRLTVL.

This clonotype came up many times. CDR3 nucleotides: TGTGCCAGCAGTTATCGACAGGGCCGACAGCCCCAGCATTTT. Translating gives CASSYRQGRQPQHF. The rearrangement uses TRBV28 and TRBJ1-5; 7 bases are shared with TRBD1. Germline CDR1 reads MDHEN; CDR2 reads SYDVKM. This CDR3 has 14 amino acids. V lost 4 bases to trimming and J lost 7 bases; unmatched junction nucleotides: 7.

This clonotype was seen repeatedly, ten times or more. The chain uses TRBV5-6 and TRBJ2-2; tentative D call: TRBD2 (5 bases). Trimming stripped 0 bases from V and 4 bases from J, with 13 bases between. CDR3 length equals 16 residues. Germline CDR1 is SGHDT and CDR2 is YYEEEE. CDR3 DNA sequence: TGTGCCAGCAGCTTGGAATGGGGAAGCGGCACCGGGGAGCTGTTTTTT. Translated: CASSLEWGSGTGELFF.

This chain links TRBV2 with TRBJ2-2, with D unresolved. This CDR3 comprises 13 residues. The germline V gene encodes CDR1 SNHLY and CDR2 FYNNEI. The chain's CDR3 is CSTSWPLGGELFF. For the CDR3, the DNA is TGTTCCACCTCCTGGCCCTTAGGAGGGGAGCTGTTTTTT.

The chain links TRBV7-9 to TRBJ1-4; TRBD1 is a possible D gene (6 bases). Trimming shortened V by 5 bases and J by 7 bases, and 17 bases separated the two germline ends. CDR1 and CDR2 (germline): SEHNR, FQNEAQ (reference sequence). The CDR3 contains 15 residues. The CDR3 spells CASSPEPGAGEKLFF. In DNA form, the CDR3 reads TGTGCCAGCAGCCCCGAGCCGGGGGCCGGTGAAAAACTGTTTTTT.